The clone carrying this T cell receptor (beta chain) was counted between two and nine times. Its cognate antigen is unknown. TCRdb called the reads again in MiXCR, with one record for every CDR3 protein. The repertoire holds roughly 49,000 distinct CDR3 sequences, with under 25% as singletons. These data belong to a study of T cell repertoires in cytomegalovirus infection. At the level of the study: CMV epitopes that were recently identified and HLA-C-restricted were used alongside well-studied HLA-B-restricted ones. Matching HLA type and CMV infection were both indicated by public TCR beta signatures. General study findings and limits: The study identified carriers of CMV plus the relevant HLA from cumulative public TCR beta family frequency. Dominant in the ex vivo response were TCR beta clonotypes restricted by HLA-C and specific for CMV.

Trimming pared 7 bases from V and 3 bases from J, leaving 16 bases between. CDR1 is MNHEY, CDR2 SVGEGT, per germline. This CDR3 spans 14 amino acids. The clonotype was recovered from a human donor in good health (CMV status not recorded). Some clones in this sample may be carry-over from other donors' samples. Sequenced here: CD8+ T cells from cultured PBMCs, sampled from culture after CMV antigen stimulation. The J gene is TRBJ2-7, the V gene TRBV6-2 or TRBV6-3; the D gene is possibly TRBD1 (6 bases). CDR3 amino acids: CASKPGTTFYEQYF. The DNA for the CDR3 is TGTGCCAGCAAACCAGGGACAACATTCTACGAGCAGTACTTC.